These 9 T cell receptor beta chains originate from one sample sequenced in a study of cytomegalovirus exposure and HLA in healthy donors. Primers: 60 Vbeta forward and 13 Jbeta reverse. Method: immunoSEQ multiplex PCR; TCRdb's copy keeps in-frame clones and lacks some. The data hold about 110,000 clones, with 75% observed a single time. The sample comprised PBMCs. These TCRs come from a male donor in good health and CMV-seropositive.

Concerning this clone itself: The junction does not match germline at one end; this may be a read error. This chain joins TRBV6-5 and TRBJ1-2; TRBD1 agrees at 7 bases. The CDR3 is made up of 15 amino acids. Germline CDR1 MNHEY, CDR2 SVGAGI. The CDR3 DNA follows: TGTGCCAGCAGTTACGGGAACAGGGGCGGAGGTGGCTACCCCTTC. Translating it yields CASSYGNRGGGGYPF.

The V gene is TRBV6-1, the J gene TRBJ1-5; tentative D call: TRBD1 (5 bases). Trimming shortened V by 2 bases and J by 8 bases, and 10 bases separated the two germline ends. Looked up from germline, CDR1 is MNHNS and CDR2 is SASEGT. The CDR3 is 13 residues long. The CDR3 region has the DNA TGTGCCAGCAGTGAACGGGGGATCAAGCCCCAGCATTTT. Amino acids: CASSERGIKPQHF.

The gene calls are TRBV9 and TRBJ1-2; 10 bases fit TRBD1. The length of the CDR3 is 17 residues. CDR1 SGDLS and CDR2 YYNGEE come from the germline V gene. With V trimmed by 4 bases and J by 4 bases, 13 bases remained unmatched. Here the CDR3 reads CASSRLFGTGDLYGYTF. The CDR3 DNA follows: TGTGCCAGCAGCCGATTGTTCGGGACAGGGGATCTCTATGGCTACACCTTC.

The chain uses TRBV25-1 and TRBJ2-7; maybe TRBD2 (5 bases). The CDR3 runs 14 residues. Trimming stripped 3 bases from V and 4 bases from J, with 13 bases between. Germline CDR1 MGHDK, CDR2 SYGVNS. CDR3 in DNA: TGTGCCAGCAGTGAGTACGGGAAGCCGTACGAGCAGTACTTC. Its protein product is CASSEYGKPYEQYF.

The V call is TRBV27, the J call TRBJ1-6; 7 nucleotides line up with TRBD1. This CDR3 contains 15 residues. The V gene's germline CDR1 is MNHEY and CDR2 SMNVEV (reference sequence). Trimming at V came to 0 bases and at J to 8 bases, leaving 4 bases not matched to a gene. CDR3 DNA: TGTGCCAGCAGTTTATCGGCAGGGGGTCATTCACCCCTCCACTTT. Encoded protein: CASSLSAGGHSPLHF.

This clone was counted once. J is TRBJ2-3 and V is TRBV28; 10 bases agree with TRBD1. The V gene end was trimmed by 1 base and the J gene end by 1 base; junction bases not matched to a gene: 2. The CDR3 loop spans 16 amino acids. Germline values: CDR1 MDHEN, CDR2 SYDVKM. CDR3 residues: CASSLSGTGGTDTQYF. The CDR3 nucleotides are TGTGCCAGCAGTTTATCCGGGACAGGGGGCACAGATACGCAGTATTTT.

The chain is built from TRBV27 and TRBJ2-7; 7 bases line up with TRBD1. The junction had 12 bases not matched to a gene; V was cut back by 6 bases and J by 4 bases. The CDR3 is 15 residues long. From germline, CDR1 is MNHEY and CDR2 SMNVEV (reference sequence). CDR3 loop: CASSLRGSGRYEQYF. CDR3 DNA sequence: TGTGCCAGCAGCCTCAGGGGGAGCGGTAGGTACGAGCAGTACTTC.

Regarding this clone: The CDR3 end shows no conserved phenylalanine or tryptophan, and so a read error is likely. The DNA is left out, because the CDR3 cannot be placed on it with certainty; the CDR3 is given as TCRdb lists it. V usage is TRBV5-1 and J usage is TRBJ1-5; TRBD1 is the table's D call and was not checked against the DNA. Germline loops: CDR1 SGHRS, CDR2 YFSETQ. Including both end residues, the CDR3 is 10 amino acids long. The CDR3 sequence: CASIGQEKPI.

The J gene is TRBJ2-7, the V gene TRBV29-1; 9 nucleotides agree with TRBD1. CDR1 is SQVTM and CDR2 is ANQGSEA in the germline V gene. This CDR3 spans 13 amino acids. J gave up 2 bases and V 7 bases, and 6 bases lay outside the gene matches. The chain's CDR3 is CSARTGAPYEQYF. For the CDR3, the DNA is TGCAGCGCTAGGACAGGGGCGCCCTACGAGCAGTACTTC.